Presented here are 24 T cell receptor beta chains from one specimen sequenced in a study of radiotherapy plus CTLA-4 blockade in lung cancer (dated by TCRdb to 2017 to 2018). Library method: the immunoSEQ multiplex PCR assay. TCRdb provides this immuneACCESS table in a form limited to in-frame rearrangements. Some clones are lacking; in checked studies, under half of them reflect an unresolved V gene, and why the rest are absent is not known. This sample comprises 34,000 or so clones, roughly three quarters of them detected only once. Roughly 13% of the sample is taken by the ten largest. The sequenced sample was peripheral blood, obtained from a patient treated with radiotherapy plus ipilimumab. The receptors shown here come from a human donor with non-small cell lung cancer that progressed on radiotherapy plus ipilimumab.

This rearrangement joins TRBV6-1 to TRBJ2-7; 10 nucleotides line up with TRBD1. CDR3 length: 14 amino acids. Germline V CDR1 and CDR2: MNHNS, SASEGT. With 6 bases clipped from V and 7 bases from J, the junction kept 9 bases outside the gene matches. CDR3 coding DNA: TGTGCCAGCAGGTCCGGGACAGGGGTGAGGGAGCAGTACTTC. Its translation: CASRSGTGVREQYF.

The rearrangement joins TRBV19 to TRBJ1-1; no reliable D call. Trimming stripped 4 bases from V and 1 base from J, with 19 bases between. The CDR3 is 17 amino acids. The germline CDR1 and CDR2 sequences are LNHDA and SQIVND (reference sequence). The CDR3 loop reads CASSTATAENWNTEAFF. Written as DNA, the CDR3 is TGTGCCAGTAGTACTGCAACTGCAGAGAATTGGAACACTGAAGCTTTCTTT.

The chain combines TRBV9 with TRBJ2-3; D may be TRBD1 (5 bases). Looked up from germline, CDR1 is SGDLS and CDR2 is YYNGEE. With 0 bases removed from V and 5 bases from J, the gap between germline ends came to 7 bases. This CDR3 is built from 13 residues. This chain's CDR3 is CASSVETEDTQYF. CDR3 DNA sequence: TGTGCCAGCAGCGTAGAGACAGAAGATACGCAGTATTTT. Based on the CDR3 plus reference TRBV9 and TRBJ2-3, the full variable domain is DSGVTQTPKHLITATGQRVTLRCSPRSGDLSVYWYQQSLDQGLQFLIQYYNGEERAKGNILERFSAQQFPDLHSELNLSSLELGDSALYFCASSVETEDTQYFGPGTRLTVL.

This clone appeared a few times. The chain employs TRBV6-1 and TRBJ2-5, with 7 bases matching TRBD2. CDR3 length equals 15 residues. Germline assignment: CDR1 MNHNS and CDR2 SASEGT. The ends lost 6 bases at V and 5 bases at J; junction bases unmatched: 12. CDR3 bases: TGTGCCAGCAGGAACGGATTATGGGGGGGGGAGACCCAGTACTTC. It yields the protein CASRNGLWGGETQYF.

The chain has TRBV5-1 and TRBJ2-1; 15 bases map to TRBD2. Looked up from germline, CDR1 is SGHRS and CDR2 is YFSETQ. V shed 0 bases, J shed 1 base, and the junction held 11 bases outside the gene matches. The length of the CDR3 is 21 residues. Here the CDR3 reads CASSLVGVGTSGRSSYNEQFF. In DNA form, the CDR3 reads TGCGCCAGCAGCTTGGTCGGGGTTGGGACTAGCGGGAGGAGTTCCTACAATGAGCAGTTCTTC.

This sequence joins TRBV15 and TRBJ2-7; 14 positions match TRBD2. The germline gives CDR1 LNHNV, CDR2 YYDKDF (reference sequence). J gave up 0 bases and V 3 bases, and 1 base lay outside the gene matches. This CDR3 is 16 amino acids long. The CDR3 protein is CATSSGLAGGSYEQYF. As DNA, the CDR3 is TGTGCCACCAGCAGTGGACTAGCGGGGGGCTCCTACGAGCAGTACTTC.

A word on this clone: The junction and the germline gene differ at one end; a read error may be behind it. This sequence joins TRBV29-1 and TRBJ2-1; D not resolved. CDR1 SQVTM and CDR2 ANQGSEA come from the germline V gene. This CDR3 contains 8 residues. The CDR3 protein is CSVEDSLF. The CDR3 bases are TGCAGCGTTGAAGACAGCCTCTTC.

The DNA for the CDR3 is TGTGCCAGCTCACCAGTGGGAGGGTACGAGCAGTACTTC. It yields the protein CASSPVGGYEQYF. V gene TRBV18 combines with J gene TRBJ2-7, with 7 bases that match TRBD2. The V segment lost 2 bases and the J segment 4 bases; nucleotides outside the gene matches: 2. The CDR3 runs to 13 residues. CDR1 KGHSH and CDR2 LQKENI come from the germline V gene.

The chain carries TRBV7-8 and TRBJ1-5; TRBD1 agrees at 9 bases. The V gene end was trimmed by 4 bases and the J gene end by 6 bases; junction bases not matched to a gene: 4. CDR1 is SGHVS, CDR2 FQNEAQ, per germline. The CDR3 runs to 14 residues. CDR3 in DNA: TGTGCCAGCAGCTCGGGACAGGGTGGTCAGCCCCAGCATTTT. Residues: CASSSGQGGQPQHF.

This chain uses TRBV7-9 with TRBJ2-7; TRBD1 agrees at 10 bases. Per the germline V gene, CDR1 is SEHNR and CDR2 is FQNEAQ (reference sequence). Losses at the gene ends were 6 bases for V and 4 bases for J; bases not matched to a gene: 6. The CDR3 extends over 14 amino acids. CDR3 sequence: CASREDRGNYEQYF. The CDR3 DNA sequence: TGTGCCAGCAGGGAGGACAGGGGGAATTACGAGCAGTACTTC.

The chain joins TRBV27 to TRBJ2-2; TRBD2 matches at 9 bases. The CDR3 has 15 amino acids. CDR1 is MNHEY and CDR2 is SMNVEV in the germline V gene (reference sequence). V lost 2 bases, J lost 7 bases, and 5 bases stayed unmatched. As DNA, the CDR3 is TGTGCCAGCAGTTTAGGAAGCGGGAGGAGCGGGGAGCTGTTTTTT. Its translation: CASSLGSGRSGELFF.

The chain has TRBV19 and TRBJ1-4; D uncertain. This CDR3 has 13 residues. Per germline, CDR1 LNHDA and CDR2 SQIVND (reference sequence). Trimming left V 7 bases short and J 5 bases short, with 11 bases between. The CDR3 DNA is TGTGCCAGTAATCGGCAGTTAAATGAAAAACTGTTTTTT. Protein: CASNRQLNEKLFF.

V usage is TRBV6-1 and J usage is TRBJ1-1; unclear D gene. In germline, CDR1 is MNHNS, CDR2 SASEGT. The length of the CDR3 is 13 residues. Trimming shortened V by 7 bases and J by 1 base, and 10 bases separated the two germline ends. The CDR3 region has the DNA TGTGCCAGCAATCCCGGACGGAACACTGAAGCTTTCTTT. Translated: CASNPGRNTEAFF.

V is TRBV7-2 and J is TRBJ1-5; the D gene is possibly TRBD1 (5 bases). Trimming left V 1 base short and J 2 bases short, with 9 bases between. The length of the CDR3 is 15 residues. Germline V gene data show CDR1 as SGHTA and CDR2 as FQGNSA. The chain's CDR3 is CASSLVVGGNQPQHF. The CDR3 coding sequence is TGTGCCAGCAGCTTAGTAGTAGGGGGCAATCAGCCCCAGCATTTT.

This chain links TRBV6-6 with TRBJ2-5; D perhaps matches TRBD2 (5 bases). The germline CDR1 and CDR2 sequences are MNHNY and SVGAGI (reference sequence). CDR3 size: 14 residues. The V gene lost 0 bases and the J gene lost 7 bases, with 12 bases spanning the gap. The CDR3 bases are TGTGCCAGCAGTTACTCGGACTCTTACGCGACCCAGTACTTC. Its protein is CASSYSDSYATQYF.

The chain carries TRBV15 and TRBJ1-4; D is unclear. The CDR3 is made up of 18 amino acids. Germline CDR1 LNHNV, CDR2 YYDKDF (reference sequence). V lost 1 base and J lost 0, with 15 bases in between. This chain's CDR3 is CATSRGIEGPATNEKLFF. The CDR3 nucleotides are TGTGCCACCAGCAGAGGAATTGAGGGTCCTGCAACTAATGAAAAACTGTTTTTT. Complete variable domain (other parts from reference TRBV15 and TRBJ1-4): DAMVIQNPRYQVTQFGKPVTLSCSQTLNHNVMYWYQQKSSQAPKLLFHYYDKDFNNEADTPDNFQSRRPNTSFCFLDIRSPGLGDTAMYLCATSRGIEGPATNEKLFFGSGTQLSVL.

This rearrangement joins TRBV7-2 to TRBJ1-1, with D hard to call. V lost 7 bases and J 1 base, leaving 10 bases between the germline ends. Germline V gives CDR1 SGHTA, CDR2 FQGNSA. The length of the CDR3 is 13 residues. In DNA, the CDR3 is TGTGCCAGCACCCGACTGACGAACACTGAAGCTTTCTTT. Its translation: CASTRLTNTEAFF.

The chain links TRBV2 to TRBJ1-1; no clear D. Trimming shortened V by 7 bases and J by 1 base, and 10 bases separated the two germline ends. This CDR3 has 13 residues. In germline, CDR1 is SNHLY, CDR2 FYNNEI. CDR3: CASMAEKNTEAFF. The CDR3 region has the DNA TGTGCCAGCATGGCCGAAAAGAACACTGAAGCTTTCTTT.

The table lists this clone with a count of one. The chain carries TRBV27 and TRBJ1-5; D gene ambiguous. CDR3 length equals 13 residues. Germline CDR1 reads MNHEY; CDR2 reads SMNVEV (reference sequence). V dropped 6 bases and J dropped 9 bases, with 15 bases sitting between them. DNA of the CDR3: TGTGCCAGCAGAATGACTTTTTCGGCGCCCCAGCATTTT. As protein: CASRMTFSAPQHF.

This clone has only one observation. The V and J genes are TRBV11-2 and TRBJ2-6; 8 positions agree with TRBD1. CDR1 SGHAT and CDR2 FQNNGV come from the germline V gene. V dropped 2 bases and J dropped 0; count of bases not matched to a gene: 9. This CDR3 has 19 amino acids. The CDR3 bases are TGTGCCAGCAGCTTAAGAACCGGGACAGGCCTCTCTGGGGCCAACGTCCTGACTTTC. Encoded protein: CASSLRTGTGLSGANVLTF.

The chain joins TRBV7-3 to TRBJ2-2, with D perhaps being TRBD1 or TRBD2 (5 bases each). The CDR3 is 15 amino acids. Trimming shortened V by 3 bases and J by 3 bases, and 11 bases separated the two germline ends. The germline V gene has CDR1 SGHTA and CDR2 FQGTGA. CDR3 nucleotide sequence: TGTGCCAGCAGCTTGTCCGGGACGGACACCGGGGAGCTGTTTTTT. Translation gives CASSLSGTDTGELFF.

The CDR3 DNA sequence: TGTGCCAGCAGCGTAGTGGGGGGCCCCCAAGAGACCCAGTACTTC. Translation gives CASSVVGGPQETQYF. The rearrangement links TRBV9 to TRBJ2-5; D is possibly TRBD1 or TRBD2 (6 bases each). The CDR3 is 15 amino acids. The germline CDR1 and CDR2 sequences are SGDLS and YYNGEE. The V and J ends lost 0 bases and 1 base respectively, with 10 bases between them.

This clone was seen more than once but under ten times. V and J are TRBV11-2 and TRBJ2-7; D is possibly TRBD2 (6 bases). With 7 bases removed from V and 1 base from J, the gap between germline ends came to 14 bases. Looked up from germline, CDR1 is SGHAT and CDR2 is FQNNGV. This CDR3 region has 14 residues. The DNA for the CDR3 is TGTGCCAGCAACAAACTGGGGGGTTCCTACGAGCAGTACTTC. It translates to CASNKLGGSYEQYF.

The chain joins TRBV28 to TRBJ2-7, with D perhaps assigned TRBD1 or TRBD2 (5 bases each). The germline gives CDR1 MDHEN, CDR2 SYDVKM. The V end was cut by 7 bases, the J end by 4 bases, with 23 bases between. This CDR3 is built from 16 residues. DNA of the CDR3: TGTGCCAGCAACGGGGCGTTGACGACTTCTGTATACGAGCAGTACTTC. Residues: CASNGALTTSVYEQYF.